Below, one T cell receptor (beta chain) is given with its context. This CDR3 has 17 amino acids. The data were taken from a study of control samples from healthy donors and cancer patients. Sequencing was performed with immunoSEQ multiplex PCR; in TCRdb, only in-frame clones are kept and a portion is missing. This table holds tens of thousands of clones, roughly 93% found once. The chain joins TRBV12-2 to TRBJ1-1; no check of the table's D call, TRBD1, against the DNA was made. TRBV12-2 is classified as a pseudogene. The sequenced sample was PBMCs. The receptor was isolated from a woman aged 40 to 50 with lung cancer. The DNA for the CDR3 is TGTGCAAGTCGCTTTGAGGGGGAACATGGGCCTGGCACTGAAGCTTTCTTT. The encoded protein is CASRFEGEHGPGTEAFF.